Included here is one T cell receptor beta chain sequence, with context. Germline CDR1 KGHSH, CDR2 LQKENI. The V segment lost 2 bases and the J segment 4 bases; nucleotides outside the gene matches: 10. This CDR3 is built from 18 residues. The sample belongs to a study of shared clonotypes between healthy human individuals. Profiled with immunoSEQ multiplex PCR; TCRdb holds only in-frame clones, not every one. The sample yields hundreds of thousands of clones, around 78% seen once. Sequencing used PBMCs. The sequence came from a woman in her forties in good health. Some clones in this sample may be carry-over from other donors' samples. V usage is TRBV18 and J usage is TRBJ2-7; TRBD2 matches 14 bases. The CDR3 sequence is CASSPGGTSGSGGYEQYF. CDR3 nucleotides: TGTGCCAGCTCACCAGGGGGGACTAGCGGGAGCGGTGGATACGAGCAGTACTTC.